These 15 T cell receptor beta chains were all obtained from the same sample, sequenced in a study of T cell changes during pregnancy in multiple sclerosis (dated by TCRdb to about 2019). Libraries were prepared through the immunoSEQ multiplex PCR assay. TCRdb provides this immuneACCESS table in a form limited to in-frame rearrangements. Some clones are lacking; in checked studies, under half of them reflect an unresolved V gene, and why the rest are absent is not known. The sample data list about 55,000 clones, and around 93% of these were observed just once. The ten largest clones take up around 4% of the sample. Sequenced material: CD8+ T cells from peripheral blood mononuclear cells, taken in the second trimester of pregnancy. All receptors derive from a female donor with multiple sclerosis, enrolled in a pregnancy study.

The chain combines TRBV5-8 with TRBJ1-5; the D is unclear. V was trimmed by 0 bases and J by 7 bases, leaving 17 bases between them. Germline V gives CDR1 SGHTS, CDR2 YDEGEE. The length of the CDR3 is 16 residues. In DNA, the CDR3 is TGTGCCAGCAGCTTGGCCGCAGGCTTTTACCTCCAGCCCCAGCATTTT. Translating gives CASSLAAGFYLQPQHF.

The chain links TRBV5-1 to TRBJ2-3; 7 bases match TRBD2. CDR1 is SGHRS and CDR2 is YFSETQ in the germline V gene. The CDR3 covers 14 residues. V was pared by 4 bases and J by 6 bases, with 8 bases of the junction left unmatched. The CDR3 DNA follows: TGCGCCAGCAGCATTGGGACTACCACCGATACGCAGTATTTT. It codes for CASSIGTTTDTQYF.

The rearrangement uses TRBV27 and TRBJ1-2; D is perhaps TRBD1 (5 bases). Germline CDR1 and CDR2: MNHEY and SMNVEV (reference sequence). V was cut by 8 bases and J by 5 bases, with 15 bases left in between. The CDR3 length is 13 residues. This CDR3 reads CASGPTGFYGYTF. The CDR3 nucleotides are TGTGCCAGCGGTCCCACAGGTTTTTATGGCTACACCTTC.

The CDR3 spells CASSVDLGELFF. CDR3 nucleotide sequence: TGTGCCAGCAGCGTAGATCTCGGGGAGCTGTTTTTT. The chain couples TRBV9 to TRBJ2-2; D remains ambiguous. This CDR3 has 12 residues. Trimming left V 0 bases short and J 7 bases short, with 4 bases between. The V gene's germline CDR1 is SGDLS and CDR2 YYNGEE. Combining the CDR3 with reference TRBV9 and TRBJ2-2 gives the whole variable domain DSGVTQTPKHLITATGQRVTLRCSPRSGDLSVYWYQQSLDQGLQFLIQYYNGEERAKGNILERFSAQQFPDLHSELNLSSLELGDSALYFCASSVDLGELFFGEGSRLTVL.

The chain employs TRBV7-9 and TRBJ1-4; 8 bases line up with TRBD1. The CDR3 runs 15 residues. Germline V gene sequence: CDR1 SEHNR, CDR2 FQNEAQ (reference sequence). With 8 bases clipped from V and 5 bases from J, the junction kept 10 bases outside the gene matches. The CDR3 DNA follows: TGTGCCAGCGGCTCATCAGGGGGCCTCAATGAAAAACTGTTTTTT. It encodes CASGSSGGLNEKLFF.

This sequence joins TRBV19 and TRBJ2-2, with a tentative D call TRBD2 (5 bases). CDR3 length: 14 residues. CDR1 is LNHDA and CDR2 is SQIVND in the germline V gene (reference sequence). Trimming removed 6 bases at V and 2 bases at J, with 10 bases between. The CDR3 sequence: CASSTGLNTGELFF. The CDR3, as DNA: TGTGCCAGTAGCACTGGACTTAACACCGGGGAGCTGTTTTTT. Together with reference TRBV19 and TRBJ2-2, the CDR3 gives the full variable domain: DGGITQSPKYLFRKEGQNVTLSCEQNLNHDAMYWYRQDPGQGLRLIYYSQIVNDFQKGDIAEGYSVSREKKESFPLTVTSAQKNPTAFYLCASSTGLNTGELFFGEGSRLTVL.

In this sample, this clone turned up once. CDR3 in DNA: TGTGCCAGCAGTTTATCTCGGGTCTACGAGCAGTACTTC. This sequence encodes CASSLSRVYEQYF. The chain combines TRBV27 with TRBJ2-7; D is uncertain. CDR1 is MNHEY and CDR2 is SMNVEV in the germline V gene (reference sequence). V lost 0 bases and J lost 3, with 6 bases in between. The CDR3 is 13 residues long.

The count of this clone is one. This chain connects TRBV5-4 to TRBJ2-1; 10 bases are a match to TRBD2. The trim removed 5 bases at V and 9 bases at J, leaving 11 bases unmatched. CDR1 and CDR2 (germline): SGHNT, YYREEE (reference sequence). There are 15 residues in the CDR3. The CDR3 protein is CASRPGLAAGGEQFF. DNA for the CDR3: TGTGCCAGCAGACCCGGACTAGCGGCCGGGGGTGAGCAGTTCTTC. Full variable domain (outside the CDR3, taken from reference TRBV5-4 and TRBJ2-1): ETGVTQSPTHLIKTRGQQVTLRCSSQSGHNTVSWYQQALGQGPQFIFQYYREEENGRGNFPPRFSGLQFPNYSSELNVNALELDDSALYLCASRPGLAAGGEQFFGPGTRLTVL.

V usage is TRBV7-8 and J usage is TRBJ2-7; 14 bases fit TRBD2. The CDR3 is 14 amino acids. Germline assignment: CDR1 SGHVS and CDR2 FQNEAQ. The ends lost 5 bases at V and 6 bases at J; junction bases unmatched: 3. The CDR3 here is CASSHGLAGGEQYF. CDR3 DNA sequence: TGTGCCAGCAGCCACGGACTAGCGGGAGGCGAGCAGTACTTC. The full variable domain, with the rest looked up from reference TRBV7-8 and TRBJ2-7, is GAGVSQSPRYKVAKRGQDVALRCDPISGHVSLFWYQQALGQGPEFLTYFQNEAQLDKSGLPSDRFFAERPEGSVSTLKIQRTQQEDSAVYLCASSHGLAGGEQYFGPGTRLTVT.

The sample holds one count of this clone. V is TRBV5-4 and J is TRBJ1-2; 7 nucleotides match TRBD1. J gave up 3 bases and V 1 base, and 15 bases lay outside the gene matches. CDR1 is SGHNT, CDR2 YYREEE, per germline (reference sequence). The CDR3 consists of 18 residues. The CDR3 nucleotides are TGTGCCAGCAGCTTGTTCCGGGACAGCTCTTCCGGTGACTATGGCTACACCTTC. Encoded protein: CASSLFRDSSSGDYGYTF.

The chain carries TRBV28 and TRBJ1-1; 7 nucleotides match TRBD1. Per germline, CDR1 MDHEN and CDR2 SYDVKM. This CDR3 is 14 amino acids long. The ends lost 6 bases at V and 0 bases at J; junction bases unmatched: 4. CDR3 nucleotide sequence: TGTGCCAGCAGGCCACAGGGGTTGAACACTGAAGCTTTCTTT. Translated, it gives CASRPQGLNTEAFF.

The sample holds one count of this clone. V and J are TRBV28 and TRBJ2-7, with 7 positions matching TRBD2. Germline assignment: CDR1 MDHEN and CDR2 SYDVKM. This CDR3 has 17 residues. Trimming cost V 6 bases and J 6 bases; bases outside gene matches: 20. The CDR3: CASSTALMRETHREQYF. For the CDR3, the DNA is TGTGCCAGCAGCACAGCCCTTATGCGGGAGACCCACCGCGAGCAGTACTTC.

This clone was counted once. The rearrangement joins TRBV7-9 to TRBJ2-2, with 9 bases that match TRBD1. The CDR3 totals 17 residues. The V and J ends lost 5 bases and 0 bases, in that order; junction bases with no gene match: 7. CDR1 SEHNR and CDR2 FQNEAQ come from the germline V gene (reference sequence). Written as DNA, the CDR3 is TGTGCCAGCAGCGGGGACAGGGTTATTCCGAACACCGGGGAGCTGTTTTTT. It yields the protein CASSGDRVIPNTGELFF.

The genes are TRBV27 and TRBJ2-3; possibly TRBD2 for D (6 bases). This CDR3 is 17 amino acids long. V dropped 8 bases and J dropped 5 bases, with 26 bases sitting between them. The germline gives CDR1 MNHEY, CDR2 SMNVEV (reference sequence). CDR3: CASGPILARYGGDTQYF. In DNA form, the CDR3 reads TGTGCCAGCGGTCCAATCCTAGCGAGGTACGGGGGAGATACGCAGTATTTT.

Here the CDR3 DNA reads TGTGCCAGCAGCGGCTGGGGCGGGGCGGGAGATACGCAGTATTTT. It is translated as CASSGWGGAGDTQYF. The J gene is TRBJ2-3, the V gene TRBV11-2; possibly TRBD2 for D (6 bases). V gave up 5 bases and J gave up 5 bases, with 17 bases separating them. The CDR3 contains 15 residues. Looked up from germline, CDR1 is SGHAT and CDR2 is FQNNGV.